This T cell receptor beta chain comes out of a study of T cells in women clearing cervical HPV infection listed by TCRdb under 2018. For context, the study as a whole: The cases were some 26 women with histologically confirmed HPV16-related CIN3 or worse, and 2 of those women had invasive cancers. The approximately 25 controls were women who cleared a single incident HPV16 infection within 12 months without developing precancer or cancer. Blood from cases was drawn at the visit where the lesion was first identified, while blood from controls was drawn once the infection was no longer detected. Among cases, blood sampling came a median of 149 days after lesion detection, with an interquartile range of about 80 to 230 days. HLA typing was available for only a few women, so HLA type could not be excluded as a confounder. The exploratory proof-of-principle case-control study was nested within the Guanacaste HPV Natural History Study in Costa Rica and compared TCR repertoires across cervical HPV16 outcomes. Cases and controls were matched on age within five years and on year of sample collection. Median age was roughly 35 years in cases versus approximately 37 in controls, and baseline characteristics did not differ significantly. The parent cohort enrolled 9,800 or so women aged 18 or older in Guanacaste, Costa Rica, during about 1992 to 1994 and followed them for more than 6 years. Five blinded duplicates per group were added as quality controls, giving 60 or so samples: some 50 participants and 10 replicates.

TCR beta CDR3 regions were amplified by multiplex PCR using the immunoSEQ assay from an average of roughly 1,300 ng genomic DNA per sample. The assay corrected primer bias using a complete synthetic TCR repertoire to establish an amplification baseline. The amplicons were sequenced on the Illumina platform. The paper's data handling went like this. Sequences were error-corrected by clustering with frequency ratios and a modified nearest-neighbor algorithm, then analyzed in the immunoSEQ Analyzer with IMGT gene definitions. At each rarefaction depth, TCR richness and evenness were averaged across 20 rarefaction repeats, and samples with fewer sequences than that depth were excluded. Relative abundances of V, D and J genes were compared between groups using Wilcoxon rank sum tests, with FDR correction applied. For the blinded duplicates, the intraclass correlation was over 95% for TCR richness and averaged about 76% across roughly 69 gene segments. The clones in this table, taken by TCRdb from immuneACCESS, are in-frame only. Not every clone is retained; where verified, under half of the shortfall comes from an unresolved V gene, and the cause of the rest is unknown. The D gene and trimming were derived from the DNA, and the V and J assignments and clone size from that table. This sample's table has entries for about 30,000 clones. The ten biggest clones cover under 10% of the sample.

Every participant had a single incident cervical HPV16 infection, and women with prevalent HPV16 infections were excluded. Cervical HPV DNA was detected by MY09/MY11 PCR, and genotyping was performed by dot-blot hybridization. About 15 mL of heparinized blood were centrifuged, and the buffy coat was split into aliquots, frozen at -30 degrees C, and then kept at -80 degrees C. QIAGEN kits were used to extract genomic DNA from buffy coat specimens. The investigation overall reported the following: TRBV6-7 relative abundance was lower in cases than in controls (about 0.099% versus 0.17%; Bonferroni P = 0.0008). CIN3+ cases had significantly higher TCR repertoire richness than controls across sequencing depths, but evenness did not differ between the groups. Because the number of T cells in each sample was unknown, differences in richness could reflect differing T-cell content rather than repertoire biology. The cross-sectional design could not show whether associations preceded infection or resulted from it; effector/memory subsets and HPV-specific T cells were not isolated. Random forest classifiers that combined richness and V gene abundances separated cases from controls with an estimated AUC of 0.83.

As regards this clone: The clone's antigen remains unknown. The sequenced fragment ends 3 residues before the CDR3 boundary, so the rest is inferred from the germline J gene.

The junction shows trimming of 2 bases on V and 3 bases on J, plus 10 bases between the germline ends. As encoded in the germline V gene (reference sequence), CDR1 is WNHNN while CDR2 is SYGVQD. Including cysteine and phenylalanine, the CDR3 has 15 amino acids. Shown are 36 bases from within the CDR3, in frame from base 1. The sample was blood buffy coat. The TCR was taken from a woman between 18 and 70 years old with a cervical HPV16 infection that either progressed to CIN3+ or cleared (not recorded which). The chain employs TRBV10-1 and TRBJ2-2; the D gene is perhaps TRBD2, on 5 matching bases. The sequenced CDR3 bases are TGCGCCAGCAGTGAGACTAGTAGGGACACCGGGGAG. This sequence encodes CASSETSRDTGE. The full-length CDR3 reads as CASSETSRDTGELFF.